The 10 T cell receptor beta chains below all came from one sample that was sequenced in a study of technical replicates of blood from a few donors. Repertoires were generated with immunoSEQ multiplex PCR, while TCRdb's copy carries only in-frame clones and drops some. The data contain some 96,000 clones, roughly 95% of them seen just once; the ten biggest clones take up approximately 0.22%. The sequencing input was T cells isolated from PBMCs. These receptors were taken from a human donor in good health.

J is TRBJ1-5 and V is TRBV4-2, with D possibly being TRBD1 (5 bases). CDR3 size: 14 residues. V was trimmed by 1 base and J by 3 bases, leaving 7 bases between them. Germline V gene data show CDR1 as LGHNA and CDR2 as YNFKEQ. The DNA for the CDR3 is TGTGCCAGCAGCCAAGGACAGTTCAATCAGCCCCAGCATTTT. Encoded protein: CASSQGQFNQPQHF.

The V call is TRBV11-3, the J call TRBJ1-1, with D unresolved. Trimming took off 2 bases at V and 0 bases at J, with 7 bases between the two ends. CDR3 size: 14 residues. Germline lookup yields CDR1 SGHNT and CDR2 YENEEA. The CDR3 DNA reads TGTGCCAGCAGCTTAAACTCGATGAACACTGAAGCTTTCTTT. Translated, it gives CASSLNSMNTEAFF. Variable domain in full (rest from reference TRBV11-3 and TRBJ1-1): EAGVVQSPRYKIIEKKQPVAFWCNPISGHNTLYWYLQNLGQGPELLIRYENEEAVDDSQLPKDRFSAERLKGVDSTLKIQPAELGDSAVYLCASSLNSMNTEAFFGQGTRLTVV.

The rearrangement joins TRBV19 to TRBJ1-2; 7 bases agree with TRBD1. Germline-derived CDR1 and CDR2 are LNHDA and SQIVND (reference sequence). This CDR3 contains 14 residues. Unmatched junction bases numbered 1, after V lost 1 base and J lost 2 bases. The CDR3 sequence: CASSIGDRNYGYTF. For the CDR3, the DNA is TGTGCCAGTAGTATAGGGGACAGAAACTATGGCTACACCTTC.

V and J are TRBV28 and TRBJ1-1; D unresolved. The length of the CDR3 is 12 residues. Germline CDR1 and CDR2: MDHEN and SYDVKM. V was pared by 4 bases and J by 10 bases, with 13 bases between. Here the CDR3 DNA reads TGTGCCAGCAGTTCAACGCATACTACAGCTTTCTTT. Translated, it gives CASSSTHTTAFF.

This sequence joins TRBV28 and TRBJ2-7, with TRBD2 matching 9 bases. Germline loops: CDR1 MDHEN, CDR2 SYDVKM. The J segment lost 4 bases and the V segment lost 3 bases, leaving 10 bases of the junction unmatched. There are 16 residues in the CDR3. The CDR3 reads CASSLPGPSGRYEQYF. The CDR3 DNA is TGTGCCAGCAGTTTGCCGGGGCCCAGCGGGAGGTACGAGCAGTACTTC.

The V gene is TRBV18, the J gene TRBJ2-7; TRBD2 is a possible D gene (6 bases). Germline V gives CDR1 KGHSH, CDR2 LQKENI. The CDR3 has 14 amino acids. Trimming stripped 3 bases from V and 4 bases from J, with 13 bases between. CDR3 coding DNA: TGTGCCAGCTCACCGGTCGGGGGTGGTTACGAGCAGTACTTC. This encodes CASSPVGGGYEQYF.

CDR3 loop: CAIWGQGAGNEQFF. The CDR3 coding sequence is TGTGCCATATGGGGACAGGGGGCAGGGAATGAGCAGTTCTTC. The rearrangement links TRBV2 to TRBJ2-1; 12 bases are shared with TRBD1. Germline values: CDR1 SNHLY, CDR2 FYNNEI. Losses at the gene ends were 10 bases for V and 7 bases for J; bases not matched to a gene: 8. There are 14 residues in the CDR3. Full variable domain (remainder filled in from reference TRBV2 and TRBJ2-1): EPEVTQTPSHQVTQMGQEVILRCVPISNHLYFYWYRQILGQKVEFLVSFYNNEISEKSEIFDDQFSVERPDGSNFTLKIRSTKLEDSAMYFCAIWGQGAGNEQFFGPGTRLTVL.

The J gene is TRBJ2-1, the V gene TRBV7-9; D is possibly TRBD2 (6 bases). Trimming took off 2 bases at V and 3 bases at J, with 11 bases between the two ends. CDR1 is SEHNR and CDR2 is FQNEAQ in the germline V gene (reference sequence). CDR3 length equals 15 residues. This CDR3 is CASSLRTTNYNEQFF. The CDR3 DNA is TGTGCCAGCAGCTTACGGACTACCAACTACAATGAGCAGTTCTTC.

This clone has a single count. The chain is built from TRBV4-1 and TRBJ2-3; D ambiguous. The CDR3 extends over 14 amino acids. CDR1 MGHRA and CDR2 YSYEKL come from the germline V gene. V was clipped by 0 bases and J by 2 bases, with 6 bases between them. CDR3 sequence reads: CASSQEGATDTQYF. DNA of the CDR3: TGCGCCAGCAGCCAAGAGGGCGCCACAGATACGCAGTATTTT.

The V and J genes are TRBV28 and TRBJ1-4, with D possibly being TRBD1 (5 bases). Per germline, CDR1 MDHEN and CDR2 SYDVKM. This CDR3 is 15 amino acids long. Trimming left V 5 bases short and J 10 bases short, with 20 bases between. DNA for the CDR3: TGTGCCAGCAGTGCGAGCTGGACAAACTTTGGAAAACTGTTTTTT. It yields the protein CASSASWTNFGKLFF.